This section outlines one T cell receptor beta chain sequence together with its context. What it binds is not known. Analysis merged second doses at about 4 or about 12 weeks. The germline gives CDR1 SNHLY, CDR2 FYNNEI. The V end lost 8 bases, the J end lost 6 bases, and 16 bases lay between the germline ends. The CDR3 sequence is 14 residues long. This sample was taken from a study of T cell responses to AZD1222 COVID-19 vaccine. Study observations and caveats: Donors skewed white British and female; clonal diversity was possibly underestimated.

Data came from immunoSEQ multiplex PCR; TCRdb stores just in-frame clones and leaves some out. Among around 150,000 clones, under 95% were seen once, and the ten largest hold just over 5%. The material was peripheral blood, obtained 28 days after the second AZD1222 dose. The genes are TRBV2 and TRBJ1-4; TRBD1 is a possible D gene (5 bases). The sequence came from an adult who received the AZD1222 COVID-19 vaccine. CDR3 sequence reads: CASRRDSGDEKLFF. CDR3 nucleotides: TGTGCCAGCCGCCGGGACTCGGGAGATGAAAAACTGTTTTTT.